This section outlines one T cell receptor (beta chain) sequence together with its context. This clone's antigen is unknown. A read error may produce the germline difference seen at one junction end. This entry belongs to a study of tumor-infiltrating lymphocytes in primary liver carcinoma (dated by TCRdb to the late 2010s). About the full investigation: The five patients, three men and two women aged 30 to 69 years, had hepatocellular carcinoma (four) or combined HCC and intrahepatic cholangiocarcinoma (one). The approximately 24 tumor region samples were profiled with Agilent mRNA microarrays so that TCRbeta repertoire diversity could be related to the local molecular phenotype. Roughly 3.5 to 7.13 million productive TCRbeta reads were obtained per sample, and no significant difference in read depth was found between tissue types. Repertoires from technical replicates were highly reproducible, with mean shared-clone rates roughly 0.9 and correlation coefficients above 0.95. A total of roughly 35 specimens from 5 patients, comprising about 25 tumor regions, 5 adjacent noncancerous liver tissues and 5 peripheral blood samples, were covered by TCRbeta repertoire sequencing. The five patients had tumors of stage T1-T3 N0M0, with maximum diameters ranging from 4.2 to 10 cm. TCRbeta repertoire sequencing, expression microarrays and whole-exome sequencing were combined in the study across five regions of each liver tumor, with adjacent normal tissue and blood also included.

On the study overall, not on this receptor specifically: Only the TCR beta chain was sequenced, so true repertoire diversity is likely underestimated because unpaired alpha chains were not captured. Pairs of tumor regions showed greater repertoire overlap (mean about 36%) than tumor-adjacent pairs (17%) or tumor-blood pairs (roughly 14%), which is consistent with antigen-driven expansion. With just 4 or 5 patients in the study, the authors point out that the findings should be validated in a larger study. Comparison of CD4+ and CD8+ T cell repertoires was precluded by the use of bulk unsorted samples. The top 250 clones accounted for a significantly greater share of the repertoire in tumors than in blood (p = 0.039). Only about 7.5-25% of top clones were present in all five regions of a tumor, suggesting spatial heterogeneity of tumor-infiltrating T cells.

TCRbeta-specific cDNA was reverse-transcribed from about 0.45 ug total RNA using a constant-region primer and ProtoScript II reverse transcriptase. Three nested multiplex PCR rounds, following a slightly modified ARM-PCR procedure, were used to build the TCRbeta libraries. Sample barcodes and Illumina adapters were added in a final 25-cycle PCR with Deep VentR polymerase. Before sequencing, amplicons of 200-500 bp were gel-purified using a QIAquick gel extraction kit. An Illumina HiSeq 2500 was used to sequence the TCRbeta amplicons with 250-bp paired-end reads. The original methods were these. Quality trimming of reads was performed with Trimmomatic v0.33, and paired reads were merged with FLASH v1.2.11 so that full CDR3 sequences could be recovered. MiGEC v1.2.1b assigned V, D and J germline segments to the rearranged TCRbeta sequences. Clonotype statistics and Shannon-Wiener diversity indices were computed with VDJtools v1.0.0. Except for diversity analysis, only the 250 most abundant clonotypes of each sample were used in subsequent analyses to reduce sampling bias. The public reads were quality trimmed at Q25 with fastp and then assembled into clones with MiXCR by TCRdb, keeping productive beta chains. Each record represents a unique CDR3 protein, reported with the most common genes and DNA among its rows. TCRdb's processing, not the authors' own work, is the source of the V and J calls. Within this sample are about 84,000 distinct CDR3 sequences, with around 70% of them counted one time only. The top ten constitute approximately 20% of the sample.

Without any cell sorting, total RNA and DNA were extracted together from around 20-30 mg of bulk tissue using the AllPrep DNA/RNA mini kit. Between late 2015 and early 2016, about five patients in China with histopathologically diagnosed primary liver carcinoma had their tumors surgically resected. At the time of sampling, the patients had chronic HBV infection and had not received any treatment. Each tumor was sampled at five spatially separated regions: the tumor centre plus the superior, inferior, left-lateral and right-lateral poles. According to histology, viable tumor cells made up more than 85% of every tumor sample. Fresh tumor and adjacent tissue pieces were bisected, with one half stored in RNAlater at -80 degrees C and the other half sent for histology. This receptor was identified in a man between 40 and 49 years old with primary liver carcinoma and hepatitis B virus infection. Specimen: liver tumor tissue from sampling region 1. The cell subset or site label on this specimen signifies: tumor region T1, superior pole.

The sequenced DNA: TGTGCCAGCAGCGGGAGGGACACTGAAGGTCTCTTT. Its product reads: CASSGRDTEGLF. The chain couples TRBV5-5 to TRBJ1-1; perhaps TRBD1 is the D gene, with 6 bases matching. The germline V gene (reference sequence) supplies CDR1 SGHKS and CDR2 YYEKEE. The CDR3 starts with the cysteine, ends with the phenylalanine, and has 12 residues. Solely the CDR3 DNA is kept, with 36 bases framed from the first base.